This T cell receptor beta chain was identified in a study of T cell responses to AZD1222 COVID-19 vaccine. TCRdb keeps only in-frame clones here, not all; method: immunoSEQ multiplex PCR. The sample records just over 150,000 clones, approximately 87% being singletons. This TCR derives from an adult who received the AZD1222 COVID-19 vaccine. Source: peripheral blood, taken 28 days after the second AZD1222 dose.

The CDR3 protein is CATSNTLGAAPPNEQFF. The CDR3 DNA sequence: TGTGCCACCAGCAACACCCTAGGGGCGGCTCCCCCCAATGAGCAGTTCTTC. The V call is TRBV24-1, the J call TRBJ2-1, with D perhaps matching TRBD1 (5 bases). Per germline, CDR1 KGHDR and CDR2 SFDVKD. The V and J ends lost 7 bases and 6 bases respectively, with 24 bases between them. CDR3 length: 17 residues.